These 18 T cell receptor beta chains share one sample of origin, sequenced in a study of shared clonotypes between healthy human individuals. The repertoire was sequenced with immunoSEQ multiplex PCR; TCRdb's copy has only in-frame clones and lacks some. Seen here are about 2.4 million clones, over 85% observed once, and the top ten hold approximately 0.37%. The source material was naive CD4+ T cells from PBMCs. Subset: CD45RA+ positively selected. The receptors here all came from a man aged 18-30 years in good health. Some clones in this sample may be carry-over from other donors' samples.

The chain links TRBV7-3 to TRBJ2-1; possible D gene TRBD1, 5 bases. CDR3 size: 16 residues. Germline CDR1 and CDR2: SGHTA and FQGTGA. V was trimmed by 3 bases and J by 4 bases, leaving 16 bases between them. The CDR3 DNA is TGTGCCAGCAGCTTCTACCAGGGCGGTGCGTACAATGAGCAGTTCTTC. Its protein product is CASSFYQGGAYNEQFF.

V gene TRBV2 combines with J gene TRBJ1-2, with 9 bases matching TRBD1. The CDR3 has 15 amino acids. Germline CDR1 reads SNHLY; CDR2 reads FYNNEI. Losses at the gene ends were 5 bases for V and 5 bases for J; bases not matched to a gene: 9. CDR3 sequence reads: CASSILTGGLYGYTF. The CDR3 DNA reads as TGTGCCAGCAGTATACTGACAGGGGGGTTGTATGGCTACACCTTC.

The rearrangement uses TRBV11-2 and TRBJ2-2; unclear D gene. This CDR3 contains 13 residues. V shed 3 bases and J shed 3 bases, with 5 bases lying between them. Germline V gene sequence: CDR1 SGHAT, CDR2 FQNNGV. The CDR3 DNA follows: TGTGCCAGCAGCTTTGGCTACACCGGGGAGCTGTTTTTT. Translation: CASSFGYTGELFF.

Comments on this clone: This same CDR3 is encoded by further DNA sequences in the sample. The chain uses TRBV5-4 and TRBJ2-1; TRBD2 matches at 8 bases. Per the germline V gene, CDR1 is SGHNT and CDR2 is YYREEE (reference sequence). The CDR3 is made up of 14 amino acids. V shed 0 bases, J shed 7 bases, and the junction held 3 bases outside the gene matches. CDR3 loop: CASSLGGGRNEQFF. DNA for the CDR3: TGTGCCAGCAGCTTGGGGGGCGGGAGGAATGAGCAGTTCTTC.

The rearrangement links TRBV4-1 to TRBJ2-1, with D tentatively TRBD2 (6 bases). Germline lookup yields CDR1 MGHRA and CDR2 YSYEKL. CDR3 length: 16 residues. V was pared by 3 bases and J by 2 bases, with 14 bases between. The CDR3 nucleotides read TGCGCCAGCAGCCATTATCGGGAGTACCCCTACAATGAGCAGTTCTTC. It codes for CASSHYREYPYNEQFF.

This clone was counted a single time. V and J are TRBV29-1 and TRBJ2-5, with TRBD1 identical over 9 bases. Trimming cost V 3 bases and J 4 bases; bases outside gene matches: 3. The CDR3 spans 13 residues. Germline V gene lookup returns CDR1 SQVTM and CDR2 ANQGSEA. CDR3 nucleotide sequence: TGCAGCGTTGACGACAGGGGGACAGAGACCCAGTACTTC. Its protein is CSVDDRGTETQYF. Combining the CDR3 with reference TRBV29-1 and TRBJ2-5 gives the whole variable domain SAVISQKPSRDICQRGTSLTIQCQVDSQVTMMFWYRQQPGQSLTLIATANQGSEATYESGFVIDKFPISRPNLTFSTLTVSNMSPEDSSIYLCSVDDRGTETQYFGPGTRLLVL.

This chain connects TRBV18 to TRBJ2-5; D is possibly TRBD1 (6 bases). CDR3 length: 16 residues. V was pared by 1 base and J by 5 bases, with 17 bases between. Germline lookup yields CDR1 KGHSH and CDR2 LQKENI. The CDR3 reads CASSPQALGAWETQYF. Here the CDR3 DNA reads TGTGCCAGCTCACCACAGGCTCTGGGGGCCTGGGAGACCCAGTACTTC.

The V gene is TRBV5-4, the J gene TRBJ2-1; TRBD2 aligns across 8 bases. Losses at the gene ends were 4 bases for V and 8 bases for J; bases not matched to a gene: 11. Looked up from germline, CDR1 is SGHNT and CDR2 is YYREEE (reference sequence). This CDR3 region has 15 residues. The CDR3 bases are TGTGCCAGCAGCCCGGGAACGGGAGGGCCATATGAGCAGTTCTTC. Amino acid sequence: CASSPGTGGPYEQFF.

The J gene is TRBJ2-5, the V gene TRBV28; 10 nucleotides align to TRBD2. The CDR3 runs to 16 residues. With V trimmed by 3 bases and J by 3 bases, 7 bases remained unmatched. Germline assignment: CDR1 MDHEN and CDR2 SYDVKM. CDR3 residues: CASSFLPLAGEETQYF. In nucleotides, the CDR3 is TGTGCCAGCAGTTTCCTCCCCCTAGCGGGAGAAGAGACCCAGTACTTC.

V usage is TRBV15 and J usage is TRBJ2-1; 9 bases map to TRBD1. Germline assignment: CDR1 LNHNV and CDR2 YYDKDF (reference sequence). V was pared by 5 bases and J by 6 bases, with 8 bases of the junction left unmatched. The CDR3 is 15 residues long. The CDR3 DNA sequence: TGTGCCACCAGCGGACAGGGGAAGAAGCGCAATGAGCAGTTCTTC. Its translation: CATSGQGKKRNEQFF.

The chain uses TRBV5-1 and TRBJ2-1, with D perhaps matching TRBD2 (6 bases). The CDR3 has 13 amino acids. The germline gives CDR1 SGHRS, CDR2 YFSETQ. The V and J ends lost 3 bases and 9 bases respectively, with 13 bases between them. CDR3 nucleotides: TGCGCCAGCAGCTCAGCGAGCGGGTCTGAGCAGTTCTTC. Translation: CASSSASGSEQFF.

The CDR3 here is CSVGQGLSGEQYF. The CDR3 DNA reads as TGCAGCGTTGGACAGGGGTTGTCGGGGGAGCAGTACTTC. V and J are TRBV29-1 and TRBJ2-7, with 8 nucleotides matching TRBD1. There are 13 residues in the CDR3. Germline-derived CDR1 and CDR2 are SQVTM and ANQGSEA. Trimming at V came to 4 bases and at J to 7 bases, leaving 9 bases not matched to a gene.

This chain links TRBV7-3 with TRBJ2-5; 10 bases map to TRBD1. Per the germline V gene, CDR1 is SGHTA and CDR2 is FQGTGA. There are 16 residues in the CDR3. V lost 5 bases, J lost 3 bases, and 9 bases stayed unmatched. The CDR3 DNA follows: TGTGCCAGCAGCCCACGGACAGGGGGAGAAGAAGAGACCCAGTACTTC. It translates to CASSPRTGGEEETQYF.

The chain recombines TRBV21-1 with TRBJ1-1; TRBD1, as called in the table, went unchecked against the DNA. TRBV21-1 is flagged as a pseudogene. The CDR3 contains 13 residues. Written as DNA, the CDR3 is TGTGCCAGCAGCAAAGATATCTTTCAGTTATCCTTCTTT. It yields the protein CASSKDIFQLSFF.

The genes are TRBV11-3 and TRBJ2-5, with D perhaps being TRBD1 or TRBD2 (7 bases each). Germline assignment: CDR1 SGHNT and CDR2 YENEEA. This CDR3 has 15 residues. V lost 5 bases, J lost 2 bases, and 15 bases lay in between. CDR3 DNA sequence: TGTGCCAGCAGCCCAGGGGGAGGGCAGCAAGAGACCCAGTACTTC. Its translation is CASSPGGGQQETQYF.

V is TRBV28 and J is TRBJ2-3; D ambiguous. Trimming took off 6 bases at V and 5 bases at J, with 27 bases between the two ends. Germline lookup yields CDR1 MDHEN and CDR2 SYDVKM. The CDR3 sequence is 18 residues long. For the CDR3, the DNA is TGTGCCAGCAGCCTATGGGCAGCAGACGGGCGAAGAGAAGATACGCAGTATTTT. This gives the protein CASSLWAADGRREDTQYF.

The genes are TRBV2 and TRBJ2-7; 8 bases agree with TRBD2. There are 16 residues in the CDR3. The trim removed 3 bases at V and 7 bases at J, leaving 14 bases unmatched. Looked up from germline, CDR1 is SNHLY and CDR2 is FYNNEI. The CDR3 nucleotides read TGTGCCAGCAGTGATTTTCGTAGCGGGGCTGCCGGGGAGCAGTACTTC. Translated, it gives CASSDFRSGAAGEQYF.

The chain uses TRBV27 and TRBJ2-7; 8 bases are a match to TRBD1. Germline V CDR1 and CDR2: MNHEY, SMNVEV (reference sequence). CDR3 size: 14 residues. Trimming cost V 6 bases and J 5 bases; bases outside gene matches: 9. CDR3 region: CASRDTQGAHEQYF. For the CDR3, the DNA is TGTGCCAGCAGAGATACCCAGGGGGCCCACGAGCAGTACTTC.